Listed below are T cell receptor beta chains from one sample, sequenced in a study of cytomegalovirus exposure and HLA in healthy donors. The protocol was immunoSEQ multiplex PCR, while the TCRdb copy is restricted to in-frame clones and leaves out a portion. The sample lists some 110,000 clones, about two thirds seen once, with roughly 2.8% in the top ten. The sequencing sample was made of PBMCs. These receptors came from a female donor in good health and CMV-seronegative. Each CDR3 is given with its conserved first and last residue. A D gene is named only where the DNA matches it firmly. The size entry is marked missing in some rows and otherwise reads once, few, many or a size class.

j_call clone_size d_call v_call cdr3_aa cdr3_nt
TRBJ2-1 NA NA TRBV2 CASSDDRGFTYNEQFF TGTGCCAGCAGTGATGATCGCGGGTTCACCTACAATGAGCAGTTCTTC
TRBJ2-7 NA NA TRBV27 CASSPLDSFLSYEQYF TGTGCCAGCAGTCCCCTGGACAGCTTTCTGTCCTACGAGCAGTACTTC
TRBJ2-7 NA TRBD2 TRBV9 CASSVGAGGYEQYF TGTGCCAGCAGCGTTGGGGCGGGAGGGTACGAGCAGTACTTC
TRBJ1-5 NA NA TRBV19 CASSMGKGPNSNQPQHF TGTGCCAGTAGTATGGGAAAGGGGCCGAATAGCAATCAGCCCCAGCATTTT
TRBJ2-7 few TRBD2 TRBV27 CASSVLAETYEQYF TGTGCCAGCAGTGTACTAGCGGAGACCTACGAGCAGTACTTC
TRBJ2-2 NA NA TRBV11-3 CASSSIPTGELFF TGTGCCAGCAGCTCCATCCCCACCGGGGAGCTGTTTTTT
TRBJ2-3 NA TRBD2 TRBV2 CASGDPGGADTQYF TGTGCCAGCGGGGATCCGGGAGGGGCAGATACGCAGTATTTT
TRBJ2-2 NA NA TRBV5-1 CASSFDTNTGELFF TGCGCCAGCAGCTTTGACACGAACACCGGGGAGCTGTTTTTT
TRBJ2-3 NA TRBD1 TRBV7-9 CASSLAVRQGLTSTDTQYF TGTGCCAGCAGCTTAGCGGTGAGACAGGGCTTAACTAGCACAGATACGCAGTATTTT
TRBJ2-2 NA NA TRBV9 CASSVTVETGELFF TGTGCCAGCAGCGTTACAGTTGAGACCGGGGAGCTGTTTTTT
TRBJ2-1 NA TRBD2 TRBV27 CASSYKAGTSVYNEQFF TGTGCCAGCAGTTATAAGGCTGGGACTAGCGTTTACAATGAGCAGTTCTTC
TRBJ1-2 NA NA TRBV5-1 CASSLQGYGYTF TGCGCCAGCAGCCTCCAGGGCTATGGCTACACCTTC
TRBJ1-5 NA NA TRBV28 CASSLGTGSNQPQHF TGTGCCAGCAGTTTAGGCACAGGTAGCAATCAGCCCCAGCATTTT
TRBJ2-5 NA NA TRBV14 CASSRQIQETQYF TGTGCCAGCAGCCGACAGATCCAAGAGACCCAGTACTTC
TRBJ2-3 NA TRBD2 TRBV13 CASAAWRREGHTQYF TGTGCCAGCGCGGCGTGGAGGCGGGAGGGCCATACGCAGTATTTT
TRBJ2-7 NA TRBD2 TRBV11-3 CASSSKDLAGGPSEQYF TGTGCCAGCAGCTCCAAAGACCTAGCGGGAGGGCCCTCCGAGCAGTACTTC
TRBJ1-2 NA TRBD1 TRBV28 CASSLIRAQGGNYGYTF TGTGCCAGCAGTTTAATCCGGGCACAGGGGGGTAACTATGGCTACACCTTC
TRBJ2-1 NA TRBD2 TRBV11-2 CASSWGLGSTYEQFF TGTGCCAGCAGCTGGGGACTAGGCTCTACATATGAGCAGTTCTTC
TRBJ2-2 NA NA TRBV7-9 CASSPAPPSENTGELFF TGTGCCAGCAGCCCCGCACCACCTAGCGAGAACACCGGGGAGCTGTTTTTT